This TCR beta chain comes out of a study of regulatory T cells in long-lasting Graves disease. This CDR3 comprises 18 residues. Per germline, CDR1 SEHNR and CDR2 FQNEAQ (reference sequence). V dropped 2 bases and J dropped 1 base, with 20 bases sitting between them. As for time point: newly diagnosed GD, antithyroid drugs for less than 3 months. PBMC RNA was the source of the TCR library. Overall study results and limits: Investigators studied peripheral blood only, not thyroid tissue. Persistent cases favored TRBV28, TRBJ1-2 and TRBJ2-5.

With iRepertoire HTBI primers and Arm-PCR of CDR3 regions, TCR beta libraries were built. TCRdb reprocessed the multiplex PCR reads via MiXCR and lists one record per CDR3 protein. The sample consists of hundreds of thousands of distinct CDR3 sequences, about 16% of them appearing once. Comments on this clonotype: The antigen is undetermined.

The same sample was also used in a study of T cells in Graves' hyperthyroidism and ophthalmopathy. According to that study: HTBI primers were used for first-round RT-PCR of the TCR CDR3. Ophthalmopathy prediction by the model preceded onset by a median about 6 months.

The sequencing used peripheral blood mononuclear cells (PBMCs), collected at new diagnosis, from a patient treated with antithyroid drugs. This receptor was taken from a young woman with Graves disease. The chain recombines TRBV7-9 with TRBJ1-1; D not resolved. In DNA, the CDR3 is TGTGCCAGCAGCTTACCGCCAGGATCAGGAACCGAGAACACTGAAGCTTTCTTT. Its protein is CASSLPPGSGTENTEAFF.